This TCR beta chain was found in a study of T cells expressing NK-cell markers. TCR beta cDNA was made by 5'RACE template switching with UMIs. TCRdb re-analyzed the 5' RACE reads; it lists each CDR3 protein once, without DNA. The table lists 440,000 or so distinct CDR3 sequences. The CDR3 is 11 amino acids. This chain joins TRBV23-1 and TRBJ2-3; TCRdb reports TRBD1, a call that lacks DNA to check it against. TRBV23-1 qualifies as an ORF whose function is uncertain. This sequence was found in a woman aged 18-70 years in good health. The sample consisted of blood T cells: a sorted CD56 or NKG2C T cell subset, CD4+ or CD8+ T cells, or bulk PBMC T cells (not recorded which). The CDR3 loop is CASIRADTQYF.